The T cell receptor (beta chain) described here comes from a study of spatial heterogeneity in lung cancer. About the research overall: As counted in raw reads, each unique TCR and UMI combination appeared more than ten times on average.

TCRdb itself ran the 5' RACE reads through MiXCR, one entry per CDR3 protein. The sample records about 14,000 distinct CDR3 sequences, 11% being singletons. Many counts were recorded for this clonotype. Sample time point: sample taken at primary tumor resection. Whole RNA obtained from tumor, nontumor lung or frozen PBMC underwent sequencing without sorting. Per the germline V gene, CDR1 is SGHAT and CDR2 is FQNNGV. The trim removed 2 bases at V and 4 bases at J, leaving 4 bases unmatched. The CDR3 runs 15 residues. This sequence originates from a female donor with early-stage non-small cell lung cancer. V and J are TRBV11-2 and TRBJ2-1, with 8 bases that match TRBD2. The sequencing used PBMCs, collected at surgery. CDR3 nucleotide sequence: TGTGCCAGCAGCTTATGGGCTAGCGGGTACAATGAGCAGTTCTTC. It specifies CASSLWASGYNEQFF.